Described below is a single TCR beta chain sequence and its context. This sample was taken from a study of regulatory T cells in long-lasting Graves disease. Study-level background: The study enrolled newly diagnosed Graves' patients on antithyroid drugs under 3 months.

Construction of TCR beta libraries relied on iRepertoire HTBI primers and on Arm-PCR targeting CDR3 regions. TCRdb re-called the multiplex PCR reads through MiXCR, storing one row per CDR3 protein. The data show approximately 350,000 distinct CDR3 sequences, 15% to 20% seen once. As to time point: newly diagnosed GD, antithyroid drugs for less than 3 months. After RNA was extracted from PBMCs, the TCR library was made from it. V lost 4 bases and J lost 3; bases outside the gene matches: 10. The CDR3 is made up of 17 amino acids. Germline CDR1 SGHRS, CDR2 YFSETQ. The same sample was also studied in work on T cells in Graves' hyperthyroidism and ophthalmopathy. Turning to that study: TCR CDR3 underwent first-round RT-PCR with the HTBI primer set.

The clonotype comes from a woman aged 18-29 years with Graves disease. The sample was peripheral blood mononuclear cells (PBMCs), taken at new diagnosis, from a patient treated with antithyroid drugs. V usage is TRBV5-1 and J usage is TRBJ2-1; TRBD2 aligns across 10 bases. CDR3 coding DNA: TGCGCCAGCAGCGTAGAAAGGACTAGCGGATTCTACAATGAGCAGTTCTTC. It yields the protein CASSVERTSGFYNEQFF. Variable domain in full (rest from reference TRBV5-1 and TRBJ2-1): KAGVTQTPRYLIKTRGQQVTLSCSPISGHRSVSWYQQTPGQGLQFLFEYFSETQRNKGNFPGRFSGRQFSNSRSEMNVSTLELGDSALYLCASSVERTSGFYNEQFFGPGTRLTVL.